This T cell receptor (beta chain) was identified in a study of shared clonotypes between healthy human individuals. Genomic DNA of every subset was divided equally among multiple immunoSEQ plates. Original handling: ImmunoSEQ only sent back junction sequences with no quality scores, so filtering was done differently. The table came from immunoSEQ multiplex PCR; TCRdb's copy has only in-frame clones and leaves some out. D and trimming were read from the DNA, whereas the V and J calls and clone size are those reported in that table. The table shows some 470,000 clones, with 60% to 85% occurring only once. V lost 6 bases to trimming and J lost 2 bases, with 11 bases between them. Germline CDR1 reads SGHTA; CDR2 reads FQGNSA. This CDR3 has 13 amino acids.

The sample taken for sequencing was PBMCs. The sequence was obtained from a woman in her forties in good health. Some clones in this sample may be carry-over from other donors' samples. J is TRBJ2-7 and V is TRBV7-2, with D possibly TRBD1 on 5 matching bases. The CDR3 nucleotides read TGTGCCAGCAGGAATACAGGCACCTACGAGCAGTACTTC. Translation: CASRNTGTYEQYF.